This TCR beta chain was observed in a study of CD8+CD57+ T cells in acquired aplastic anemia. As for the study in general: The mean DNA yield obtained from sorted CD4+ and CD8+ cells came to around 3 ug.

Study findings and constraints: Between the patient and control groups, CD8+ Simpson's diversity did not differ significantly. The number of CD8+ CDR3 sequences shared by patients and controls was about 30.

For CDR3 and TCR beta VDJ profiling, genomic DNA was the template used. TCRdb called the reads again in MiXCR, with one record for every CDR3 protein. In the table there are 160,000 or so distinct CDR3 sequences, over 40% of which are singletons. This clonotype was seen repeatedly, ten times or more. What it binds is unknown. The patients chosen for sequencing had shown expansion of CD8+CD57+ cells (detected by flow cytometry). With 5 bases clipped from V and 9 bases from J, the junction kept 4 bases outside the gene matches. CDR3 length equals 12 residues. Sequencing input: sorted CD4+, CD8+, or CD8+CD57+ T cells (not recorded which) from PBMCs. The gene calls are TRBV12-3 or TRBV12-4 and TRBJ2-4, with 7 nucleotides matching TRBD1. This TCR was recovered from a human donor with aplastic anemia. The CDR3 nucleotides are TGTGCCAGCAGTACACAGGGGAGCATTCAGTACTTC. Translating gives CASSTQGSIQYF.